The 24 T cell receptor beta chains below all came from one sample that was sequenced in a study of blood T cell repertoires in COVID-19. The data were produced by immunoSEQ multiplex PCR, yet TCRdb's version contains in-frame clones alone and is incomplete. Of some 270,000 clones in the sample, about 87% were seen once. The sample comprised PBMCs or T cells enriched from blood (not recorded which). The receptors come from a woman aged 30 to 39 with acute COVID-19.

The chain joins TRBV28 to TRBJ2-1; 14 bases are a match to TRBD2. Germline CDR1 MDHEN, CDR2 SYDVKM. The J segment lost 0 bases and the V segment lost 6 bases, leaving 7 bases of the junction unmatched. The CDR3 runs 18 residues. CDR3 protein: CASSGLAGGTSSYNEQFF. CDR3 coding DNA: TGTGCCAGCAGCGGACTAGCGGGAGGCACCAGCTCCTACAATGAGCAGTTCTTC.

This clone appeared a single time. The chain links TRBV9 to TRBJ2-1, with 7 positions matching TRBD1. The CDR3 runs 14 residues. The V gene end was trimmed by 0 bases and the J gene end by 9 bases; junction bases not matched to a gene: 6. Looked up from germline, CDR1 is SGDLS and CDR2 is YYNGEE. The DNA of the CDR3 is TGTGCCAGCAGCGTAGTTGACAGGGATCTTGAGCAGTTCTTC. Translated: CASSVVDRDLEQFF.

The CDR3 loop is CASSQIGTGVYEQYF. The CDR3 DNA follows: TGCGCCAGCAGCCAAATCGGGACAGGAGTCTACGAGCAGTACTTC. The genes are TRBV4-1 and TRBJ2-7; TRBD1 aligns across 8 bases. The CDR3 consists of 15 residues. V lost 2 bases, J lost 3 bases, and 6 bases stayed unmatched. Germline values: CDR1 MGHRA, CDR2 YSYEKL.

This clone was detected once. The genes are TRBV27 and TRBJ1-1, with 9 bases fitting TRBD1. The CDR3 totals 16 residues. Germline V gives CDR1 MNHEY, CDR2 SMNVEV (reference sequence). With V trimmed by 4 bases and J by 0 bases, 6 bases remained unmatched. The CDR3 region has the DNA TGTGCCAGCAGTTCCGGGACAGGGAACATGAACACTGAAGCTTTCTTT. Translation gives CASSSGTGNMNTEAFF.

This rearrangement joins TRBV18 to TRBJ2-1; 14 bases agree with TRBD2. CDR3 length: 16 amino acids. The trim removed 6 bases at V and 7 bases at J, leaving 8 bases unmatched. CDR1 is KGHSH, CDR2 LQKENI, per germline. The CDR3 nucleotides are TGTGCCAGCTCCCAATTGACTAGCGGGAGGGGTAATGAGCAGTTCTTC. Translation gives CASSQLTSGRGNEQFF.

In nucleotides, the CDR3 is TGTGCCAGCAGCTTTTACGGGAGCTCCTACAATGAGCAGTTCTTC. Its protein product is CASSFYGSSYNEQFF. The rearrangement uses TRBV5-6 and TRBJ2-1; tentatively, D is TRBD2 (6 bases). The CDR3 totals 15 residues. Looked up from germline, CDR1 is SGHDT and CDR2 is YYEEEE. Trimming removed 2 bases from V and 0 bases from J, with 9 bases in between.

The chain employs TRBV5-5 and TRBJ2-1, with 8 positions matching TRBD2. Looked up from germline, CDR1 is SGHKS and CDR2 is YYEKEE (reference sequence). The CDR3 sequence is 15 residues long. Trimming at V came to 0 bases and at J to 8 bases, leaving 7 bases not matched to a gene. For the CDR3, the DNA is TGTGCCAGCAGCTTGGTGCTAGCGGGCCGTGATGAGCAGTTCTTC. This sequence encodes CASSLVLAGRDEQFF.

The rearrangement links TRBV5-4 to TRBJ2-7, with TRBD2 matching 10 bases. V lost 4 bases, J lost 0 bases, and 4 bases stayed unmatched. The CDR3 covers 15 residues. The germline V gene encodes CDR1 SGHNT and CDR2 YYREEE (reference sequence). The CDR3 loop is CASSHSGRSSYEQYF. The CDR3 DNA follows: TGTGCCAGCAGCCATAGCGGGAGGAGCTCCTACGAGCAGTACTTC.

The genes are TRBV28 and TRBJ2-1; D unclear. In germline, CDR1 is MDHEN, CDR2 SYDVKM. This CDR3 has 13 residues. The ends were cut back, 2 bases at V and 4 bases at J, with 6 bases in the middle. Here the CDR3 reads CASSLGAYNEQFF. CDR3 sequence (DNA): TGTGCCAGCAGTTTAGGAGCGTACAATGAGCAGTTCTTC.

The genes are TRBV18 and TRBJ2-1, with 11 bases fitting TRBD2. The CDR3 is made up of 18 amino acids. The V gene's germline CDR1 is KGHSH and CDR2 LQKENI. Trimming at V came to 3 bases and at J to 1 base, leaving 8 bases not matched to a gene. DNA for the CDR3: TGTGCCAGCTCACCCGGGACTAGCGGATTAACATCCTACAATGAGCAGTTCTTC. Translated, it gives CASSPGTSGLTSYNEQFF.

CDR3: CASSYEGGLAASTDTQYF. The CDR3 nucleotides are TGTGCCAGCAGTTACGAAGGAGGACTAGCGGCTAGCACAGATACGCAGTATTTT. This chain joins TRBV6-2 or TRBV6-3 and TRBJ2-3, with 10 nucleotides matching TRBD2. J gave up 0 bases and V 2 bases, and 8 bases lay outside the gene matches. The CDR3 covers 18 residues. CDR1 is MNHEY, CDR2 SVGEGT, per germline.

J is TRBJ1-5 and V is TRBV19, with 10 bases that match TRBD1. This CDR3 spans 17 amino acids. J was trimmed by 2 bases and V by 5 bases; bases with no gene match: 9. Germline assignment: CDR1 LNHDA and CDR2 SQIVND (reference sequence). The CDR3: CASSATSGTGGNQPQHF. CDR3 nucleotides: TGTGCCAGTAGTGCAACCTCCGGGACAGGGGGCAATCAGCCCCAGCATTTT.

This rearrangement joins TRBV19 to TRBJ2-1; 15 nucleotides align to TRBD2. CDR1 and CDR2 from the germline V gene are LNHDA and SQIVND (reference sequence). This CDR3 has 20 amino acids. After removal of 3 bases from V and 10 bases from J, the junction contained 19 bases not matched to a gene. CDR3 DNA: TGTGCCAGTAGTATGATTGGCGGGGGACTAGCGGGGGGAAACCCGCTCGAGCAGTTCTTC. Translation: CASSMIGGGLAGGNPLEQFF.

The chain uses TRBV4-2 and TRBJ2-5; 8 bases are shared with TRBD2. The CDR3 has 19 residues. Germline V CDR1 and CDR2: LGHNA, YNFKEQ. V gave up 4 bases and J gave up 4 bases; unmatched junction bases: 20. The CDR3 sequence is CASSRNNLAGSPGGETQYF. The CDR3 coding sequence is TGTGCCAGCAGCCGCAACAATTTAGCGGGATCACCTGGGGGAGAGACCCAGTACTTC.

As for this clone: The sample contains more than one DNA sequence encoding this CDR3. The chain has TRBV28 and TRBJ2-7; TRBD2 agrees at 10 bases. V lost 6 bases to trimming and J lost 2 bases; unmatched junction nucleotides: 4. Germline V CDR1 and CDR2: MDHEN, SYDVKM. This CDR3 comprises 14 residues. The CDR3 here is CASSEAGGTYEQYF. As DNA, the CDR3 is TGTGCCAGCAGCGAAGCGGGAGGGACCTACGAGCAGTACTTC.

This chain links TRBV6-5 with TRBJ1-2; D is unresolved. V shed 8 bases and J shed 1 base, with 14 bases lying between them. The CDR3 loop spans 14 amino acids. Germline CDR1 MNHEY, CDR2 SVGAGI. CDR3 sequence: CASRAGSHNYGYTF. CDR3 coding DNA: TGTGCCAGCCGGGCGGGCAGCCATAACTATGGCTACACCTTC.

The V gene is TRBV27, the J gene TRBJ2-1; tentatively, D is TRBD1 (6 bases). Germline CDR1 and CDR2: MNHEY and SMNVEV (reference sequence). The CDR3 contains 12 residues. Trimming took off 2 bases at V and 10 bases at J, with 9 bases between the two ends. The CDR3 DNA reads TGTGCCAGCAGTTTAGCCGGGACAGAGCAGTTCTTC. Encoded protein: CASSLAGTEQFF.

The chain uses TRBV24-1 and TRBJ2-3; D unclear. Germline CDR1 and CDR2: KGHDR and SFDVKD. The CDR3 runs to 12 residues. V dropped 7 bases and J dropped 4 bases, with 8 bases sitting between them. The CDR3 loop reads CATSRYSDTQYF. In nucleotides, the CDR3 is TGTGCCACCAGCAGGTACTCAGATACGCAGTATTTT.

V gene TRBV27 combines with J gene TRBJ1-1; D perhaps matches TRBD1 (6 bases). The germline gives CDR1 MNHEY, CDR2 SMNVEV (reference sequence). The CDR3 sequence is 14 residues long. The germline V and J ends were trimmed by 6 bases and 2 bases, with 13 bases remaining between them. This CDR3 is CASSPGAYNTEAFF. As DNA, the CDR3 is TGTGCCAGCAGCCCAGGGGCCTATAACACTGAAGCTTTCTTT.

V gene TRBV7-2 combines with J gene TRBJ2-3, with D uncertain. CDR1 and CDR2 from the germline V gene are SGHTA and FQGNSA. This CDR3 region has 15 residues. V was shortened by 1 base and J by 2 bases, with 10 bases between the two germline ends. CDR3 sequence reads: CASSLVGFLTDTQYF. The CDR3 DNA is TGTGCCAGCAGCTTAGTTGGCTTCCTCACAGATACGCAGTATTTT.

The chain has TRBV9 and TRBJ2-1; 9 bases agree with TRBD2. Trimming removed 5 bases from V and 10 bases from J; junction bases left unmatched: 7. CDR1 is SGDLS and CDR2 is YYNGEE in the germline V gene. The CDR3 length is 13 residues. As DNA, the CDR3 is TGTGCCAGCAGGAGGGGACTAGCAGGGGAGCAGTTCTTC. Protein sequence: CASRRGLAGEQFF.

The V call is TRBV4-1, the J call TRBJ1-1; D is undetermined. Germline lookup yields CDR1 MGHRA and CDR2 YSYEKL. CDR3 length: 13 residues. V was trimmed by 4 bases and J by 4 bases, leaving 10 bases between them. CDR3 region: CASSRGLRTEAFF. The CDR3, as DNA: TGCGCCAGCAGCCGAGGACTTCGCACTGAAGCTTTCTTT.

This chain links TRBV24-1 with TRBJ2-2, with D possibly matching TRBD1 (6 bases). Trimming left V 5 bases short and J 5 bases short, with 17 bases between. This CDR3 spans 16 amino acids. Germline CDR1 and CDR2: KGHDR and SFDVKD. The CDR3 spells CATSGGRGILTGELFF. CDR3 sequence (DNA): TGTGCCACCAGTGGGGGGCGAGGGATTCTGACCGGGGAGCTGTTTTTT.

The chain uses TRBV28 and TRBJ2-3, with TRBD2 identical over 10 bases. From germline, CDR1 is MDHEN and CDR2 SYDVKM. This CDR3 has 17 residues. Trimming took 1 base from V and 0 from J; bases not matched to a gene: 4. Written as DNA, the CDR3 is TGTGCCAGCAGTTTATTCCCGACTAGCGGGAGCACAGATACGCAGTATTTT. It is translated as CASSLFPTSGSTDTQYF.